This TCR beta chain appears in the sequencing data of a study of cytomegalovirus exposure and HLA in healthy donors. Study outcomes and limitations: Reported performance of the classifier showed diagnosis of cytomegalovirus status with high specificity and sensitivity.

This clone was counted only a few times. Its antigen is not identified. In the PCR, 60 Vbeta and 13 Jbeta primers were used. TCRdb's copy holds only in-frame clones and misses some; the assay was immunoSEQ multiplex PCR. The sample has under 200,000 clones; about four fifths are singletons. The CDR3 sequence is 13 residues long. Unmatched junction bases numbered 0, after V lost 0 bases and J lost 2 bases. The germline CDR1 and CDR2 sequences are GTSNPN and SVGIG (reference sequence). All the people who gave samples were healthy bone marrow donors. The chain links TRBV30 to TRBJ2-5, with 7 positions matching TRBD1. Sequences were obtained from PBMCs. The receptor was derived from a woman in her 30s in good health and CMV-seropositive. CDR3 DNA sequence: TGTGCCTGGAGTGTACAGGGGCAAGAGACCCAGTACTTC. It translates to CAWSVQGQETQYF.